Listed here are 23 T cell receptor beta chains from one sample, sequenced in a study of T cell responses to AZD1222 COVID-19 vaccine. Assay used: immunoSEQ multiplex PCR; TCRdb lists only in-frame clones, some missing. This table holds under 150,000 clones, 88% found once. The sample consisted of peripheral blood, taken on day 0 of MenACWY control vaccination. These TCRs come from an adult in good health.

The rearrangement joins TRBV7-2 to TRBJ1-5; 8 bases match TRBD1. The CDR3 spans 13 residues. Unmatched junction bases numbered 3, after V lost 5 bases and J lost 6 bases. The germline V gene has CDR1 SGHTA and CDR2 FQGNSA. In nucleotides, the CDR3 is TGTGCCAGCAGCCGGACAGGGCGTCAGCCCCAGCATTTT. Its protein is CASSRTGRQPQHF.

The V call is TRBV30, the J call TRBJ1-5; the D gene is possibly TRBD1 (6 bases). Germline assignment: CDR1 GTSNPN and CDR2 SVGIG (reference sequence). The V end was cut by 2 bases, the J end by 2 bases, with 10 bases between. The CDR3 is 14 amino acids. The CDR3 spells CAWSLGHGNQPQHF. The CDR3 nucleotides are TGTGCCTGGAGTCTGGGACATGGCAATCAGCCCCAGCATTTT. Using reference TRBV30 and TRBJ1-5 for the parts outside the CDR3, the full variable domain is SQTIHQWPATLVQPVGSPLSLECTVEGTSNPNLYWYRQAAGRGLQLLFYSVGIGQISSEVPQNLSASRPQDRQFILSSKKLLLSDSGFYLCAWSLGHGNQPQHFGDGTRLSIL.

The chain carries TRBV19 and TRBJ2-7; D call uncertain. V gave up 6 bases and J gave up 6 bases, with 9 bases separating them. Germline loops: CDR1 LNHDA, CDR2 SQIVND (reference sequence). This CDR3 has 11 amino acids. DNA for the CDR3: TGTGCCAGTAGCCTGGGTCGCGAGCAGTACTTC. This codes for CASSLGREQYF.

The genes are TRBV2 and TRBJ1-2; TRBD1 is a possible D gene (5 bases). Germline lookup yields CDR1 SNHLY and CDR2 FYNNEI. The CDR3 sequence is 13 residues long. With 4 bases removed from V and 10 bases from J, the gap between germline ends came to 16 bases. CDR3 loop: CASSVEGLGAYTF. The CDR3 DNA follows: TGTGCCAGCAGTGTTGAAGGACTAGGGGCCTACACCTTC.

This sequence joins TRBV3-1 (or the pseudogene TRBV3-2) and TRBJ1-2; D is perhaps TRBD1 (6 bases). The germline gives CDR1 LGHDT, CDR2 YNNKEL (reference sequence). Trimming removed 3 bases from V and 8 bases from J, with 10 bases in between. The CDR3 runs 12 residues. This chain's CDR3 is CASSQGANGYTF. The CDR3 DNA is TGTGCCAGCAGCCAGGGGGCAAACGGCTACACCTTC.

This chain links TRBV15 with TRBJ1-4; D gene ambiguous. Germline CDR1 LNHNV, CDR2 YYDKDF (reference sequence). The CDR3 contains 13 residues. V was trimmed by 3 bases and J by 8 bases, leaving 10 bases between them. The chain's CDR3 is CATSRVFGEKLFF. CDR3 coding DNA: TGTGCCACCAGCAGGGTTTTCGGGGAAAAACTGTTTTTT.

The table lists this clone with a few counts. The DNA of the CDR3 is TGTGCCAGCAGTTTAAGGCGCCCGACAGGGGTGGGTCAGCCCCAGCATTTT. Its translation is CASSLRRPTGVGQPQHF. The chain links TRBV27 to TRBJ1-5, with 8 bases identical to TRBD1. From germline, CDR1 is MNHEY and CDR2 SMNVEV (reference sequence). V dropped 2 bases and J dropped 6; count of bases not matched to a gene: 12. This CDR3 spans 17 amino acids.

CDR3 sequence reads: CASSRAGALTDTEAFF. CDR3 bases: TGCGCCAGCAGTCGGGCGGGTGCTTTGACGGACACTGAAGCTTTCTTT. The rearrangement links TRBV23-1 to TRBJ1-1; D call uncertain. TRBV23-1 is an ORF; its function is uncertain. The V gene lost 4 bases and the J gene lost 3 bases, with 18 bases spanning the gap. The CDR3 is 16 amino acids.

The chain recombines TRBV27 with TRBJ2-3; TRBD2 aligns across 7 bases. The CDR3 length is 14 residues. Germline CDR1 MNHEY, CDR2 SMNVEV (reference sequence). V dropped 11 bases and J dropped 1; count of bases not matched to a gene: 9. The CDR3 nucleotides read TGTGCCGTCAGAGCGGGATTACGCACAGATACGCAGTATTTT. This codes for CAVRAGLRTDTQYF.

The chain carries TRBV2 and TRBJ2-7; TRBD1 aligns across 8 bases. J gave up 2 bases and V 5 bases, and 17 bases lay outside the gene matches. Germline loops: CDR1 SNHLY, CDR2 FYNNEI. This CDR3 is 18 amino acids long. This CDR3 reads CASSPDRDRLPLPYEQYF. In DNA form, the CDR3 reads TGTGCCAGCAGTCCCGACAGGGACAGGTTGCCCTTACCCTACGAGCAGTACTTC.

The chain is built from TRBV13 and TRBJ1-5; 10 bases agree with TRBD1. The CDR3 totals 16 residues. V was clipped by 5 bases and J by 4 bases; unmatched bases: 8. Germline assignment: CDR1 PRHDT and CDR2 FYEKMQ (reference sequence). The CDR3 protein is CASSITGTGANQPQHF. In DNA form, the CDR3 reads TGTGCCAGCAGCATAACCGGGACAGGGGCGAATCAGCCCCAGCATTTT.

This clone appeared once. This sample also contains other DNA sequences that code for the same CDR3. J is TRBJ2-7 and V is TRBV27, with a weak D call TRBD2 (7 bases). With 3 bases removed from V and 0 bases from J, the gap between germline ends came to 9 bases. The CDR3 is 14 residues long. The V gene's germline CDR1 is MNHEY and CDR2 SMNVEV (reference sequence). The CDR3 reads CASSLAGASYEQYF. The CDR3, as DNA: TGTGCCAGCAGTTTGGCGGGGGCCTCCTACGAGCAGTACTTC.

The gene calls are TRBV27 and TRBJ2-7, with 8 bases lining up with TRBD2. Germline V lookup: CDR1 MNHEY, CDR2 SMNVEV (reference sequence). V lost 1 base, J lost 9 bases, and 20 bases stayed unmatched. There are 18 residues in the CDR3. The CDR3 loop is CASSLFPIRRGDSHRQYF. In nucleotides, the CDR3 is TGTGCCAGCAGTTTATTTCCTATTCGGCGGGGGGACTCCCACCGGCAGTACTTC.

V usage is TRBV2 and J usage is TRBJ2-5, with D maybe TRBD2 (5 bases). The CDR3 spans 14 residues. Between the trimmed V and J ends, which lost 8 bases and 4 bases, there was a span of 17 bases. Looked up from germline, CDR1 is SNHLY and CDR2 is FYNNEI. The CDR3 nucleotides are TGTGCCAGCGTAGGGAGATCTAGTGGAGAGACCCAGTACTTC. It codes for CASVGRSSGETQYF.

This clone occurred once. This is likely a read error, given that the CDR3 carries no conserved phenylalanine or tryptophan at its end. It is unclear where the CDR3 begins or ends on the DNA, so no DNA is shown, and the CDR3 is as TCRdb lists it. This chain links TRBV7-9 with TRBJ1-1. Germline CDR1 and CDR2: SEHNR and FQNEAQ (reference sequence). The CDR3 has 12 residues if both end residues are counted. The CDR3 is CASSLAPMVESI.

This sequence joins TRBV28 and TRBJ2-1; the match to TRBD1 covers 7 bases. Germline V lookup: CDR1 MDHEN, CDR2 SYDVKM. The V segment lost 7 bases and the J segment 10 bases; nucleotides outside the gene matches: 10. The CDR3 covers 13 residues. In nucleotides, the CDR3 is TGTGCCAGCACCCTCGACAGGGCCGAAGAGCAGTTCTTC. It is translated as CASTLDRAEEQFF. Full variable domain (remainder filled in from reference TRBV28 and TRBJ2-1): DVKVTQSSRYLVKRTGEKVFLECVQDMDHENMFWYRQDPGLGLRLIYFSYDVKMKEKGDIPEGYSVSREKKERFSLILESASTNQTSMYLCASTLDRAEEQFFGPGTRLTVL.

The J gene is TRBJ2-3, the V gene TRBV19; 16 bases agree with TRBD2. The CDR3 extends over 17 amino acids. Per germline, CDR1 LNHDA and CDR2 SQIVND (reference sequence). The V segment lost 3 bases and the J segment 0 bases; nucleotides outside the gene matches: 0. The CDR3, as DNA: TGTGCCAGTAGTATGGGACTAGCGGGAGGGAGCACAGATACGCAGTATTTT. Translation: CASSMGLAGGSTDTQYF.

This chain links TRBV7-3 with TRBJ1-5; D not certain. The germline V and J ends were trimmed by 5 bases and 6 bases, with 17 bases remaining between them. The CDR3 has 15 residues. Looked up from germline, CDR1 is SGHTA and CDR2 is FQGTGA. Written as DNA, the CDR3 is TGTGCCAGCAGCCCCGGCGGGGAGGTGGTTCAGCCCCAGCATTTT. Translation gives CASSPGGEVVQPQHF. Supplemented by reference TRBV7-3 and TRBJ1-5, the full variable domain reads GAGVSQTPSNKVTEKGKYVELRCDPISGHTALYWYRQSLGQGPEFLIYFQGTGAADDSGLPNDRFFAVRPEGSVSTLKIQRTERGDSAVYLCASSPGGEVVQPQHFGDGTRLSIL.

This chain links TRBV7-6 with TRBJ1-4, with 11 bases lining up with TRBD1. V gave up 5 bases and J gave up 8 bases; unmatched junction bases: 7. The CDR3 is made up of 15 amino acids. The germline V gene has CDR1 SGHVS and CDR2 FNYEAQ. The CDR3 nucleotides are TGTGCCAGCAGCCCTGGACAGGGGGCTGAAGAAAAACTGTTTTTT. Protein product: CASSPGQGAEEKLFF. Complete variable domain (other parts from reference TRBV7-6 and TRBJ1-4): GAGVSQSPRYKVTKRGQDVALRCDPISGHVSLYWYRQALGQGPEFLTYFNYEAQQDKSGLPNDRFSAERPEGSISTLTIQRTEQRDSAMYRCASSPGQGAEEKLFFGSGTQLSVL.

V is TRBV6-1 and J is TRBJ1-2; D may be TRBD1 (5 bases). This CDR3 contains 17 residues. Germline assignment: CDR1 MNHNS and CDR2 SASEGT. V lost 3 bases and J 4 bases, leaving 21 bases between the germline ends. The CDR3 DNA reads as TGTGCCAGCAGTGAGGATTGGGGCATCCAAATGCGCTATGGCTACACCTTC. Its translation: CASSEDWGIQMRYGYTF.

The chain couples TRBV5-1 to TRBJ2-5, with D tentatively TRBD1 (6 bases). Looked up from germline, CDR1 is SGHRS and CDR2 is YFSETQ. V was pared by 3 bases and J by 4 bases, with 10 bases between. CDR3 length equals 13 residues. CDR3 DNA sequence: TGCGCCAGCAGCTCCCAGGGGCGAGAGACCCAGTACTTC. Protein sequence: CASSSQGRETQYF.

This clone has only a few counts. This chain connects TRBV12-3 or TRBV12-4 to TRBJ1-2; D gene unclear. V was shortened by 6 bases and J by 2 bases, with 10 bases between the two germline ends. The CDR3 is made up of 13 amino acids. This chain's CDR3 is CASREDLNYGYTF. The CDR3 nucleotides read TGTGCCAGCAGAGAGGACCTAAACTATGGCTACACCTTC.

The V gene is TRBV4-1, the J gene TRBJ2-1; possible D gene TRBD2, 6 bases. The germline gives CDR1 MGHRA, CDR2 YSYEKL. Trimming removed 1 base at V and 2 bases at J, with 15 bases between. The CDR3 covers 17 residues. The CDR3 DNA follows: TGCGCCAGCAGCCAAGCCTCGCGGGGACTCACCTACAATGAGCAGTTCTTC. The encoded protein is CASSQASRGLTYNEQFF.